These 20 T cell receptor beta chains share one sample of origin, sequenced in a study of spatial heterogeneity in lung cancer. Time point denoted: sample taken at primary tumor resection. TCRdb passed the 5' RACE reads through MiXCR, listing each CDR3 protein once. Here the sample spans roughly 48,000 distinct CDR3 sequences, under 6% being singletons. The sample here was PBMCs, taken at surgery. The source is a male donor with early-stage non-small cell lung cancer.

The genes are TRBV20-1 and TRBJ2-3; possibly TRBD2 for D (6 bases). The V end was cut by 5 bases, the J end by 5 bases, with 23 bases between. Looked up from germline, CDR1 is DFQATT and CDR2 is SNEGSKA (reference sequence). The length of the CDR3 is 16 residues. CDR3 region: CSASPPSLSEGDTQYF. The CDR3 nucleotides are TGCAGTGCTTCTCCCCCCTCCCTATCGGAGGGAGATACGCAGTATTTT.

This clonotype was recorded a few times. CDR3 sequence (DNA): TGCAGTGCTAGAGATTCCCGAAACCCCACTGAAGCTTTCTTT. Translated, it gives CSARDSRNPTEAFF. The chain employs TRBV20-1 and TRBJ1-1; D ambiguous. This CDR3 region has 14 residues. Per the germline V gene, CDR1 is DFQATT and CDR2 is SNEGSKA (reference sequence). Trimming stripped 0 bases from V and 4 bases from J, with 12 bases between.

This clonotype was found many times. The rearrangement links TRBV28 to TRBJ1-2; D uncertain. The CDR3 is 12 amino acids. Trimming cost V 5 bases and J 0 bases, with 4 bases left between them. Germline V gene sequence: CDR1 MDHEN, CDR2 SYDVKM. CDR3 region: CASSPSNYGYTF. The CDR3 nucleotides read TGTGCCAGCAGTCCCTCTAACTATGGCTACACCTTC.

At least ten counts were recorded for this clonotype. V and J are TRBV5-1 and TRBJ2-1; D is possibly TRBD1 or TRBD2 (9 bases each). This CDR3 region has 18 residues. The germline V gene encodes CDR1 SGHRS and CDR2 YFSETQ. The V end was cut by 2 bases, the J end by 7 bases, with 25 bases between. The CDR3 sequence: CASSLEQGALAGRNEQFF. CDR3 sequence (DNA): TGCGCCAGCAGCTTAGAACAGGGGGCCCTAGCGGGAAGGAATGAGCAGTTCTTC.

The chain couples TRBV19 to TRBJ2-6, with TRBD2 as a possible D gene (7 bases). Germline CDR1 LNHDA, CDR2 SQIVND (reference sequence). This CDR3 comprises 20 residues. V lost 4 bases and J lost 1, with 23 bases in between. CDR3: CASSTLNQGRVSSGANVLTF. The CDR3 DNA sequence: TGTGCCAGTAGTACCTTAAACCAGGGGAGGGTGTCATCTGGGGCCAACGTCCTGACTTTC.

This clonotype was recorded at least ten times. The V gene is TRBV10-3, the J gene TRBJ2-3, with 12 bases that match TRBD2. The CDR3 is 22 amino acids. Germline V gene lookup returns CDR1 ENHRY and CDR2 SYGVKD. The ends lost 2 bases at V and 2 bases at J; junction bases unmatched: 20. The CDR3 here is CAISEPIRTSGTIPSYTDTQYF. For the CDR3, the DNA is TGTGCCATCAGTGAGCCCATTCGGACTAGCGGGACGATCCCCTCTTACACAGATACGCAGTATTTT.

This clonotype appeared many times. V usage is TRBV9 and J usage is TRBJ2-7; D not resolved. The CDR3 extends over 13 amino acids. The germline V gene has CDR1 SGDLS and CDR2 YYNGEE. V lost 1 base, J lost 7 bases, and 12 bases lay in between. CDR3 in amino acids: CASSVTAPGEQYF. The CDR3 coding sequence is TGTGCCAGCAGCGTAACAGCGCCCGGGGAGCAGTACTTC.

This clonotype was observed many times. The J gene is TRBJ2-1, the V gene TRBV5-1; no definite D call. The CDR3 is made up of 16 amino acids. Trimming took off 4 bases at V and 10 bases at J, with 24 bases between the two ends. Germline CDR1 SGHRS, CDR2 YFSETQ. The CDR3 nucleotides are TGCGCCAGCAGCCCGTCCGGACCACAATCTAAGGCAGAGCAGTTCTTC. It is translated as CASSPSGPQSKAEQFF.

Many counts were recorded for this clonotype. The CDR3 DNA is TGCAGCGCTGCTGGGGGCCGCGGGGAGCTGTTTTTT. Amino acid sequence: CSAAGGRGELFF. V is TRBV29-1 and J is TRBJ2-2, with D tentatively TRBD1 (6 bases). The germline gives CDR1 SQVTM, CDR2 ANQGSEA. V gave up 7 bases and J gave up 7 bases, with 13 bases separating them. The CDR3 totals 12 residues.

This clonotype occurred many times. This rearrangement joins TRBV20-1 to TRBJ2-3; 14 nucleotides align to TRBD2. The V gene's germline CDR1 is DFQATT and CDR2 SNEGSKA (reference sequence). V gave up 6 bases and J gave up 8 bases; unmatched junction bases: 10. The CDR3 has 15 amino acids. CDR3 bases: TGCAGTGCACCCGGACTAGCGGGAGGTCTAGGTACGCAGTATTTT. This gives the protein CSAPGLAGGLGTQYF.

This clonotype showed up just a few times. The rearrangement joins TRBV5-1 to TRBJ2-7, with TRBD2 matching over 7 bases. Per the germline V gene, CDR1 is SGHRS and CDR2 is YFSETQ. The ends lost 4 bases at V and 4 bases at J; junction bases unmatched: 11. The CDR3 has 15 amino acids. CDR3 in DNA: TGCGCCAGCAGCGACCCTAGCGGAGAGGCGTACGAGCAGTACTTC. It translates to CASSDPSGEAYEQYF.

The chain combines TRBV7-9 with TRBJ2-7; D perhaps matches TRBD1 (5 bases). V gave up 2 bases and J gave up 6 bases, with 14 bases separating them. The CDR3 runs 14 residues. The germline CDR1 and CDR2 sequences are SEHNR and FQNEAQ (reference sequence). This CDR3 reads CASSLSSRGTEQYF. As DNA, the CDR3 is TGTGCCAGCAGCTTATCAAGTAGGGGCACCGAGCAGTACTTC. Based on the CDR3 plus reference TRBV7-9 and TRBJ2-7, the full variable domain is DTGVSQNPRHKITKRGQNVTFRCDPISEHNRLYWYRQTLGQGPEFLTYFQNEAQLEKSRLLSDRFSAERPKGSFSTLEIQRTEQGDSAMYLCASSLSSRGTEQYFGPGTRLTVT.

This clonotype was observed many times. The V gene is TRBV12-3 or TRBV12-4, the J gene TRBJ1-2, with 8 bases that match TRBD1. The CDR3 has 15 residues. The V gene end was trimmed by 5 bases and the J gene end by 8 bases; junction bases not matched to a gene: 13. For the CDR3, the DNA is TGTGCCAGCAGTACCCGGACAGGGTGGACTGAGGGCTACACCTTC. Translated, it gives CASSTRTGWTEGYTF.

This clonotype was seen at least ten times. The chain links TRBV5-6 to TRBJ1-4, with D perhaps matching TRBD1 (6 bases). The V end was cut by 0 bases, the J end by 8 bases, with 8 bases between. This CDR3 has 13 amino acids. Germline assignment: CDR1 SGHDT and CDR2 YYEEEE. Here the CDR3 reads CASSLGQAEKLFF. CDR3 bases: TGTGCCAGCAGCTTGGGACAGGCAGAAAAACTGTTTTTT. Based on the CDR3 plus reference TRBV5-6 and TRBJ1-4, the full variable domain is DAGVTQSPTHLIKTRGQQVTLRCSPKSGHDTVSWYQQALGQGPQFIFQYYEEEERQRGNFPDRFSGHQFPNYSSELNVNALLLGDSALYLCASSLGQAEKLFFGSGTQLSVL.

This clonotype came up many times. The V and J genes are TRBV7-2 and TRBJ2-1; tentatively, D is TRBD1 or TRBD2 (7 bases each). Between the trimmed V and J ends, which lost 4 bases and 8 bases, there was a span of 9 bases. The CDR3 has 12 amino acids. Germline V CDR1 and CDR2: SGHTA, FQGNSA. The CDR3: CASSSGGDEQFF. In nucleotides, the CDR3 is TGTGCCAGCAGCTCAGGGGGGGATGAGCAGTTCTTC.

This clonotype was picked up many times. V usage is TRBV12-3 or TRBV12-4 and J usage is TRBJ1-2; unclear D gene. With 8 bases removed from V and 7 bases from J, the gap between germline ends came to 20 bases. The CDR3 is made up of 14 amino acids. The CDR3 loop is CASSREEAFGGYTF. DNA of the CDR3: TGTGCCAGCTCGAGGGAAGAGGCTTTTGGTGGCTACACCTTC.

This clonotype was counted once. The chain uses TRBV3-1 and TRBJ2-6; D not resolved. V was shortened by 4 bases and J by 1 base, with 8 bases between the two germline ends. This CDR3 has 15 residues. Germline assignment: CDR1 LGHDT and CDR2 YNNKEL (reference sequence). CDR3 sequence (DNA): TGTGCCAGCAGCCCCTACCTTTCTGGGGCCAACGTCCTGACTTTC. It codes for CASSPYLSGANVLTF.

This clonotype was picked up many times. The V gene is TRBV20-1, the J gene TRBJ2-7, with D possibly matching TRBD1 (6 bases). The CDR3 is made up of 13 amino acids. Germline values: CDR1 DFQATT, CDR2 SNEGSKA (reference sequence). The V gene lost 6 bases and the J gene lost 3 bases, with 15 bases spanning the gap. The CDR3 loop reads CSASRAGVYEQYF. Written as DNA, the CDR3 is TGCAGTGCCAGCCGCGCAGGGGTCTACGAGCAGTACTTC.

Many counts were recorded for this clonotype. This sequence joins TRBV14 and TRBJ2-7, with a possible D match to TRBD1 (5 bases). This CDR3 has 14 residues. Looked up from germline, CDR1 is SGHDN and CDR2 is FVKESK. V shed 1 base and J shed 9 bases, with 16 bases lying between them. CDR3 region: CASSQVVQGKAQYF. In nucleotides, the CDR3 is TGTGCCAGCAGCCAAGTGGTGCAGGGTAAAGCGCAGTACTTC.

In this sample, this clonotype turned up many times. CDR3 sequence reads: CASSIDRVGNVNTEAFF. The CDR3, as DNA: TGTGCCAGTAGTATTGACAGGGTGGGCAACGTGAACACTGAAGCTTTCTTT. The gene calls are TRBV19 and TRBJ1-1, with 7 bases lining up with TRBD1. CDR3 length: 17 residues. V lost 3 bases to trimming and J lost 0 bases; unmatched junction nucleotides: 10. CDR1 LNHDA and CDR2 SQIVND come from the germline V gene (reference sequence).